These 32 T cell receptor beta chains share one sample of origin, sequenced in a study of T cell repertoires in cytomegalovirus infection. TCRdb itself ran the reads through MiXCR, one entry per CDR3 protein. The repertoire holds under 300,000 distinct CDR3 sequences, around 15% seen once, with roughly 45% in the top ten. Sequenced: CD8+ T cells from PBMCs. The receptors shown here come from a human donor in good health (CMV status not recorded). Some clones in this sample may be carry-over from other donors' samples.

This clonotype occurred a few times. This CDR3 reads CATQGAHEQYF. Here the CDR3 DNA reads TGTGCCACACAGGGGGCCCACGAGCAGTACTTC. The V and J genes are TRBV28 and TRBJ2-7; 9 bases are a match to TRBD1. The CDR3 has 11 amino acids. With V trimmed by 10 bases and J by 5 bases, 3 bases remained unmatched. Germline V CDR1 and CDR2: MDHEN, SYDVKM.

V and J are TRBV29-1 and TRBJ1-5, with 9 positions matching TRBD1. Germline assignment: CDR1 SQVTM and CDR2 ANQGSEA. After removal of 3 bases from V and 6 bases from J, the junction contained 3 bases not matched to a gene. This CDR3 comprises 13 residues. The CDR3 sequence is CSVDEGQGQPQHF. CDR3 DNA sequence: TGCAGCGTTGATGAGGGACAGGGTCAGCCCCAGCATTTT.

In its sample, this clonotype was seen a few times. The rearrangement links TRBV4-1 to TRBJ2-1; tentative D call: TRBD2 (5 bases). CDR1 MGHRA and CDR2 YSYEKL come from the germline V gene. The ends were cut back, 0 bases at V and 5 bases at J, with 17 bases in the middle. The CDR3 contains 17 residues. CDR3 nucleotides: TGCGCCAGCAGCCAAGAAGGGCTAGCATTTGGGGACAATGAGCAGTTCTTC. Translated: CASSQEGLAFGDNEQFF.

This clonotype was detected ten times or more. The gene calls are TRBV4-1 and TRBJ2-1; D ambiguous. The V gene lost 0 bases and the J gene lost 7 bases, with 7 bases spanning the gap. CDR1 is MGHRA and CDR2 is YSYEKL in the germline V gene. The CDR3 extends over 13 amino acids. The CDR3 DNA reads as TGCGCCAGCAGCCAAGAAGGGCTTAATGAGCAGTTCTTC. Translating gives CASSQEGLNEQFF.

The chain couples TRBV7-9 to TRBJ1-2; D remains unclear. CDR1 SEHNR and CDR2 FQNEAQ come from the germline V gene (reference sequence). V gave up 5 bases and J gave up 8 bases, with 9 bases separating them. CDR3 length equals 11 residues. CDR3: CASSPGLGYTF. CDR3 nucleotide sequence: TGTGCCAGCAGCCCGGGTCTGGGCTACACCTTC. Combining the CDR3 with reference TRBV7-9 and TRBJ1-2 gives the whole variable domain DTGVSQNPRHKITKRGQNVTFRCDPISEHNRLYWYRQTLGQGPEFLTYFQNEAQLEKSRLLSDRFSAERPKGSFSTLEIQRTEQGDSAMYLCASSPGLGYTFGSGTRLTVV.

The chain's CDR3 is CASSLAGRGQDEQFF. The CDR3 coding sequence is TGCGCCAGCAGCTTGGCCGGGCGGGGGCAAGATGAGCAGTTCTTC. The rearrangement uses TRBV5-1 and TRBJ2-1; D may be TRBD2 (7 bases). CDR1 is SGHRS, CDR2 YFSETQ, per germline. This CDR3 is 15 amino acids long. The ends were cut back, 0 bases at V and 8 bases at J, with 15 bases in the middle.

V and J are TRBV5-1 and TRBJ2-7; D is possibly TRBD2 (5 bases). The V and J ends lost 4 bases and 6 bases respectively, with 26 bases between them. CDR3 length: 17 amino acids. Germline lookup yields CDR1 SGHRS and CDR2 YFSETQ. The CDR3 loop reads CASSPSGVSSPLFEQYF. The CDR3 region has the DNA TGCGCCAGCAGCCCATCCGGGGTCAGTAGTCCCCTCTTCGAGCAGTACTTC.

The chain carries TRBV19 and TRBJ1-1; D possibly corresponds to TRBD1 (5 bases). CDR3 size: 15 residues. V was cut by 2 bases and J by 4 bases, with 14 bases left in between. Germline CDR1 reads LNHDA; CDR2 reads SQIVND (reference sequence). CDR3 sequence reads: CASSISPGEGTEAFF. CDR3 DNA sequence: TGTGCCAGTAGTATATCGCCGGGGGAGGGCACTGAAGCTTTCTTT.

This chain links TRBV5-6 with TRBJ2-7; D may be TRBD1 (6 bases). The germline gives CDR1 SGHDT, CDR2 YYEEEE. The CDR3 has 15 residues. V was shortened by 2 bases and J by 7 bases, with 19 bases between the two germline ends. CDR3 protein: CASSFSFRGTMEQYF. CDR3 nucleotides: TGTGCCAGCAGCTTCTCCTTCCGAGGGACAATGGAGCAGTACTTC.

This chain links TRBV7-3 with TRBJ1-3; no clear D gene. CDR1 and CDR2 (germline): SGHTA, FQGTGA. V was cut by 5 bases and J by 0 bases, with 14 bases left in between. This CDR3 spans 16 amino acids. The DNA of the CDR3 is TGTGCCAGCAGCGGCGGTTCCGGGAACTCTGGAAACACCATATATTTT. This gives the protein CASSGGSGNSGNTIYF. The variable domain in full, with the rest retrieved from reference TRBV7-3 and TRBJ1-3, is GAGVSQTPSNKVTEKGKYVELRCDPISGHTALYWYRQSLGQGPEFLIYFQGTGAADDSGLPNDRFFAVRPEGSVSTLKIQRTERGDSAVYLCASSGGSGNSGNTIYFGEGSWLTVV.

The table lists this clonotype with many counts. This chain links TRBV27 with TRBJ2-1; no clear D. Trimming cost V 6 bases and J 4 bases, with 16 bases left between them. CDR1 MNHEY and CDR2 SMNVEV come from the germline V gene (reference sequence). The CDR3 totals 15 residues. The CDR3 DNA reads as TGTGCCAGCAGGGTTTATTGGGCAGATTACAATGAGCAGTTCTTC. It yields the protein CASRVYWADYNEQFF.

This chain connects TRBV2 to TRBJ1-4; possibly TRBD1 for D (5 bases). The germline gives CDR1 SNHLY, CDR2 FYNNEI. CDR3 length: 16 residues. The V gene lost 7 bases and the J gene lost 6 bases, with 21 bases spanning the gap. The CDR3 sequence: CASKAYGRGIYEKLFF. DNA of the CDR3: TGTGCCAGCAAAGCTTATGGAAGGGGAATTTATGAAAAACTGTTTTTT.

This clonotype was seen only a few times. This sequence joins TRBV6-4 and TRBJ2-1; D possibly corresponds to TRBD2 (7 bases). The CDR3 contains 16 residues. CDR1 MRHNA and CDR2 SNTAGT come from the germline V gene. The V end was cut by 3 bases, the J end by 8 bases, with 20 bases between. The CDR3 DNA reads as TGTGCCAGCAGTGAACGTGGGGGGGGCGGGGACGATGAGCAGTTCTTC. Translated: CASSERGGGGDDEQFF.

CDR3 DNA: TGTGCCAGCAGCGACACCGGGACAGGAGGTTCGGGGACCAAAAACATTCAGTACTTC. It specifies CASSDTGTGGSGTKNIQYF. The V gene is TRBV7-9, the J gene TRBJ2-4, with 8 positions matching TRBD1. The CDR3 is 19 amino acids. V lost 5 bases, J lost 2 bases, and 17 bases stayed unmatched. CDR1 SEHNR and CDR2 FQNEAQ come from the germline V gene (reference sequence).

The chain combines TRBV4-1 with TRBJ2-5; D may be TRBD2 (6 bases). The length of the CDR3 is 14 residues. V was shortened by 4 bases and J by 2 bases, with 11 bases between the two germline ends. Per germline, CDR1 MGHRA and CDR2 YSYEKL. The CDR3 region has the DNA TGCGCCAGCAGCCCTGGGGACTTACAAGAGACCCAGTACTTC. Translation: CASSPGDLQETQYF.

This clonotype was counted between two and nine times. The chain carries TRBV6-2 or TRBV6-3 and TRBJ1-2; no clear D. V was shortened by 4 bases and J by 0 bases, with 15 bases between the two germline ends. Germline assignment: CDR1 MNHEY and CDR2 SVGEGT. The CDR3 is made up of 16 amino acids. CDR3 in amino acids: CASSSWRRKTNYGYTF. CDR3 bases: TGTGCCAGCAGTTCCTGGAGACGGAAAACTAACTATGGCTACACCTTC.

This clonotype has at least ten counts. Sequence at one end of the junction differs from germline and may be a read error. The V and J genes are TRBV7-8 and TRBJ1-6, with 8 bases identical to TRBD1. The V gene's germline CDR1 is SGHVS and CDR2 FQNEAQ. CDR3 size: 16 residues. In DNA form, the CDR3 reads TGTGCCAGCAGTTTAGGGACAGGAGGTGGGTGGTCACCCCTCCACTTT. Protein: CASSLGTGGGWSPLHF.

This clonotype has just a few counts. The rearrangement joins TRBV24-1 to TRBJ2-1; no firm D call. Trimming removed 5 bases at V and 5 bases at J, with 12 bases between. The germline CDR1 and CDR2 sequences are KGHDR and SFDVKD. The CDR3 is 14 residues long. CDR3 protein: CATSAPRSNNEQFF. The DNA of the CDR3 is TGTGCCACCAGTGCCCCCAGGAGCAACAATGAGCAGTTCTTC.

The chain employs TRBV20-1 and TRBJ1-5, with a tentative D call TRBD1 (5 bases). Trimming removed 1 base at V and 0 bases at J, with 19 bases between. Germline V CDR1 and CDR2: DFQATT, SNEGSKA (reference sequence). The CDR3 runs 18 residues. The chain's CDR3 is CSARGQTGRSLSNQPQHF. Written as DNA, the CDR3 is TGCAGTGCTAGAGGTCAAACAGGCAGATCCCTTAGCAATCAGCCCCAGCATTTT.

This clonotype came up many times. The J gene is TRBJ1-1, the V gene TRBV28; no clear D gene. Trimming removed 3 bases from V and 2 bases from J, with 13 bases in between. The germline V gene has CDR1 MDHEN and CDR2 SYDVKM. This CDR3 comprises 15 residues. The CDR3 region is CASSFSMSPNTEAFF. In DNA form, the CDR3 reads TGTGCCAGCAGTTTTTCAATGAGTCCCAACACTGAAGCTTTCTTT.

This clonotype was picked up many times. Written as DNA, the CDR3 is TGTGCCAGCAGTCTCGCCGGGACTGTCACAGATACGCAGTATTTT. This encodes CASSLAGTVTDTQYF. V is TRBV12-3 or TRBV12-4 and J is TRBJ2-3, with a tentative D call TRBD2 (6 bases). V was pared by 5 bases and J by 2 bases, with 14 bases between. The CDR3 covers 15 residues.

This clonotype was recorded many times. This chain joins TRBV29-1 and TRBJ2-1; TRBD2 might be the D (5 bases). The V and J ends lost 5 bases and 6 bases respectively, with 11 bases between them. The CDR3 sequence is 12 residues long. Germline V CDR1 and CDR2: SQVTM, ANQGSEA. The CDR3 spells CSVLSGGNEQFF. As DNA, the CDR3 is TGCAGCGTTCTCTCCGGAGGCAATGAGCAGTTCTTC.

The gene calls are TRBV28 and TRBJ1-2; no clear D. Between the trimmed V and J ends, which lost 10 bases and 2 bases, there was a span of 20 bases. The CDR3 is 15 residues long. Looked up from germline, CDR1 is MDHEN and CDR2 is SYDVKM. Here the CDR3 reads CATNVGSAPNYGYTF. CDR3 coding DNA: TGTGCCACCAATGTGGGGAGCGCACCAAACTATGGCTACACCTTC.

This clonotype was detected only a few times. The V call is TRBV19, the J call TRBJ2-5; D gene ambiguous. Per the germline V gene, CDR1 is LNHDA and CDR2 is SQIVND (reference sequence). The CDR3 is made up of 14 amino acids. V shed 3 bases and J shed 0 bases, with 8 bases lying between them. This chain's CDR3 is CASSITDDQETQYF. For the CDR3, the DNA is TGTGCCAGTAGTATTACGGACGACCAAGAGACCCAGTACTTC.

This clonotype appeared a few times. The chain uses TRBV20-1 and TRBJ1-3, with TRBD1 as a possible D gene (5 bases). The CDR3 is 16 residues long. Germline assignment: CDR1 DFQATT and CDR2 SNEGSKA (reference sequence). V was trimmed by 0 bases and J by 0 bases, leaving 12 bases between them. The CDR3 DNA is TGCAGTGCTAGAGATGCTGAGGGGAGCTCTGGAAACACCATATATTTT. It specifies CSARDAEGSSGNTIYF.

The rearrangement links TRBV6-2 or TRBV6-3 to TRBJ1-5; a possible D gene is TRBD1 (5 bases). Germline V gene sequence: CDR1 MNHEY, CDR2 SVGEGT. V was trimmed by 4 bases and J by 3 bases, leaving 13 bases between them. The CDR3 is 15 residues long. The CDR3 nucleotides read TGTGCCAGCAGTTCCCGAAGGGGTACCAATCAGCCCCAGCATTTT. The encoded protein is CASSSRRGTNQPQHF.

In its sample, this clonotype was seen many times. The rearrangement joins TRBV4-3 to TRBJ2-1; 8 positions match TRBD1. V lost 0 bases to trimming and J lost 8 bases; unmatched junction nucleotides: 9. The germline V gene has CDR1 LGHNA and CDR2 YSLEER. The CDR3 is made up of 16 amino acids. The CDR3: CASSQEPSAGGHEQFF. The DNA for the CDR3 is TGCGCCAGCAGCCAAGAACCCTCCGCAGGGGGCCATGAGCAGTTCTTC.

The genes are TRBV12-3 or TRBV12-4 and TRBJ2-5; D unclear. This CDR3 is 13 amino acids long. The V and J ends lost 5 bases and 3 bases respectively, with 10 bases between them. The CDR3 DNA reads as TGTGCCAGCAGTCTTACTGGTAAAGAGACCCAGTACTTC. This translates into CASSLTGKETQYF.

The chain links TRBV13 to TRBJ1-1, with D perhaps matching TRBD1 (6 bases). The CDR3 sequence is 19 residues long. Germline assignment: CDR1 PRHDT and CDR2 FYEKMQ (reference sequence). V lost 5 bases to trimming and J lost 2 bases, with 27 bases between them. In DNA, the CDR3 is TGTGCCAGCAGCATCTCCTCCTGGACAGACAAAATAGCAAACACTGAAGCTTTCTTT. This translates into CASSISSWTDKIANTEAFF.

This clonotype was recorded many times. The rearrangement uses TRBV28 and TRBJ2-1; D not certain. The CDR3 totals 12 residues. V gave up 3 bases and J gave up 5 bases, with 5 bases separating them. Per germline, CDR1 MDHEN and CDR2 SYDVKM. CDR3 sequence (DNA): TGTGCCAGCAGTTTTGGTGACAATGAGCAGTTCTTC. It translates to CASSFGDNEQFF. The variable domain in full, with the rest retrieved from reference TRBV28 and TRBJ2-1, is DVKVTQSSRYLVKRTGEKVFLECVQDMDHENMFWYRQDPGLGLRLIYFSYDVKMKEKGDIPEGYSVSREKKERFSLILESASTNQTSMYLCASSFGDNEQFFGPGTRLTVL.

This clonotype was found a few times. The chain has TRBV5-3 and TRBJ1-4, with D maybe TRBD1 (6 bases). TRBV5-3 is noted as an ORF with a role that remains uncertain. The CDR3 is made up of 17 amino acids. Trimming cost V 6 bases and J 0 bases, with 18 bases left between them. The CDR3 is CARKYTSHRATNEKLFF. The CDR3 bases are TGTGCCAGAAAATACACCTCCCACAGGGCAACTAATGAAAAACTGTTTTTT.

This rearrangement joins TRBV19 to TRBJ1-5; maybe TRBD1 (6 bases). Deletions cut 4 bases from V and 6 bases from J, with 13 bases between. Germline-derived CDR1 and CDR2 are LNHDA and SQIVND (reference sequence). CDR3 length equals 14 residues. CDR3 sequence reads: CASSTSDSGQPQHF. As DNA, the CDR3 is TGTGCCAGTAGTACCTCGGACAGTGGTCAGCCCCAGCATTTT.